The next 20 T cell receptor beta chains were all read from a single sample in a study of spatial heterogeneity in lung cancer (dated by TCRdb to the late 2010s). Preparation of the library involved 5' RACE. TCRdb records NextSeq 500 as the sequencer. TCRdb took the public reads, trimmed them with fastp at Q25, ran MiXCR for clone calling and kept in-frame beta chains. Rows are combined by CDR3 protein, so each entry shows the most common genes and DNA. This sample lists about 9,500 distinct CDR3 sequences; more than 13% were detected once. Around 15% of the sample goes to the ten largest clones. Antigen specificity for these receptors is unknown. The time point label corresponds to: sample taken at primary tumor resection. General conclusions and limits of the study: The tumor nonsynonymous mutation count correlated with the number of expanded intratumoral alpha and beta TCRs.

The specimen comprised lung tumor tissue, sampled at surgery. The receptors here all came from a male donor with early-stage non-small cell lung cancer.

Many counts were recorded for this clonotype. In a library made to pick up alpha chains, this beta chain is a stray read with a size that means little. This rearrangement joins TRBV5-6 to TRBJ2-5, with D perhaps assigned TRBD1 or TRBD2 (5 bases each). In germline, CDR1 is SGHDT, CDR2 YYEEEE. Deletions cut 2 bases from V and 4 bases from J, with 12 bases between. CDR3 length: 14 amino acids. CDR3 nucleotides: TGTGCCAGCAGCTTAAGAGTTGGGGGAGAGACCCAGTACTTC. This translates into CASSLRVGGETQYF. Together with reference TRBV5-6 and TRBJ2-5, the CDR3 gives the full variable domain: DAGVTQSPTHLIKTRGQQVTLRCSPKSGHDTVSWYQQALGQGPQFIFQYYEEEERQRGNFPDRFSGHQFPNYSSELNVNALLLGDSALYLCASSLRVGGETQYFGPGTRLLVL.

This clonotype was found many times. This beta chain is a stray read from a library made for alpha chains; its abundance is not meaningful. The V call is TRBV7-8, the J call TRBJ2-7; no clear D gene. The CDR3 extends over 13 amino acids. Germline CDR1 reads SGHVS; CDR2 reads FQNEAQ. The V gene lost 5 bases and the J gene lost 4 bases, with 12 bases spanning the gap. The DNA for the CDR3 is TGTGCCAGCAGCGCCCGGGCGTCATACGAGCAGTACTTC. Its protein product is CASSARASYEQYF.

This clonotype is labeled as medium-sized (0.01 to 0.1%). This beta chain represents an off-target read in a library built for alpha chains; its size is of limited meaning. This chain uses TRBV6-2 or TRBV6-3 with TRBJ1-5, with unresolved D. Trimming cost V 1 base and J 0 bases, with 10 bases left between them. Germline V CDR1 and CDR2: MNHEY, SVGEGT. The CDR3 runs 16 residues. The CDR3 DNA reads as TGTGCCAGCAGTTACTGGGGTCGGATTAGCAATCAGCCCCAGCATTTT. This gives the protein CASSYWGRISNQPQHF.

This clonotype was counted ten times or more. In a library made to pick up alpha chains, this beta chain is a stray read with a size that means little. The chain employs TRBV5-6 and TRBJ1-1; D call uncertain. The CDR3 is 13 amino acids. Germline V gene lookup returns CDR1 SGHDT and CDR2 YYEEEE. The germline V and J ends were trimmed by 2 bases and 1 base, with 6 bases remaining between them. Here the CDR3 reads CASSFGQNTEAFF. The CDR3 nucleotides are TGTGCCAGCAGCTTTGGCCAGAACACTGAAGCTTTCTTT.

This clonotype was detected ten times or more. Being off target in a library aimed at alpha chains, this beta chain has a size of little meaning. The chain is built from TRBV12-3 or TRBV12-4 and TRBJ2-1, with 7 bases fitting TRBD2. V lost 7 bases to trimming and J lost 0 bases; unmatched junction nucleotides: 6. The CDR3 has 15 amino acids. The CDR3 DNA follows: TGTGCCAGCATCCCTAGCGGTCGCTCCTACAATGAGCAGTTCTTC. Protein: CASIPSGRSYNEQFF.

This clonotype was counted once. This beta chain lies outside the target of a library built for alpha chains; its clone size means little. The V gene is TRBV4-3, the J gene TRBJ1-6, with 8 nucleotides matching TRBD1. The V gene end was trimmed by 4 bases and the J gene end by 10 bases; junction bases not matched to a gene: 12. Germline V gene lookup returns CDR1 LGHNA and CDR2 YSLEER. The CDR3 extends over 16 amino acids. The CDR3 reads CASSLTGTSGGSPLHF. CDR3 bases: TGCGCCAGCAGCCTGACGGGGACCTCAGGGGGCTCACCCCTCCACTTT.

This clonotype has at least ten counts. Because this beta chain is a stray read in a library intended to capture alpha chains, its abundance should not be given much weight. The chain is built from TRBV6-2 or TRBV6-3 and TRBJ2-1; maybe TRBD2 (5 bases). CDR3 length: 14 residues. CDR1 and CDR2 (germline): MNHEY, SVGEGT. The V end was cut by 6 bases, the J end by 6 bases, with 15 bases between. CDR3 loop: CASSRTTRGNEQFF. The CDR3 DNA reads as TGTGCCAGCAGCAGGACGACACGGGGCAATGAGCAGTTCTTC.

This clonotype was seen at least ten times. Found in a library prepared for alpha chains, this beta chain is an off-target read, and its abundance has little meaning. J is TRBJ1-6 and V is TRBV6-5; D is undetermined. Looked up from germline, CDR1 is MNHEY and CDR2 is SVGAGI. This CDR3 contains 15 residues. With 2 bases removed from V and 0 bases from J, the gap between germline ends came to 5 bases. In DNA, the CDR3 is TGTGCCAGCAGTTACAGGGACTCCTATAATTCACCCCTCCACTTT. Translating it yields CASSYRDSYNSPLHF.

This clonotype is medium-sized by share. With the library built for alpha chains, this beta chain is off target and its frequency is not meaningful. The chain links TRBV29-1 to TRBJ2-3, with TRBD2 identical over 16 bases. Germline loops: CDR1 SQVTM, CDR2 ANQGSEA. V lost 1 base to trimming and J lost 4 bases; unmatched junction nucleotides: 11. The CDR3 extends over 19 amino acids. The CDR3 is CSVEVGDGTSGRAADTQYF. The CDR3 DNA follows: TGCAGCGTTGAAGTGGGTGATGGGACTAGCGGGAGGGCAGCAGATACGCAGTATTTT.

This clonotype was counted ten times or more. This beta chain is a stray sequence in a library constructed for alpha chains; its clone size is not meaningful. The V gene is TRBV11-2, the J gene TRBJ2-3, with 8 bases matching TRBD2. Germline trimming cut 5 bases from V and 2 bases from J; bases unmatched to any gene: 9. Germline V lookup: CDR1 SGHAT, CDR2 FQNNGV. CDR3 length equals 16 residues. The CDR3 sequence is CASSLGGGRITDTQYF. The DNA for the CDR3 is TGTGCCAGCAGCCTAGGTGGCGGGAGGATCACAGATACGCAGTATTTT.

The sample holds many counts of this clonotype. The library was designed around alpha chains, so this beta chain is a stray read whose abundance carries little weight. The V call is TRBV7-3, the J call TRBJ2-3; D not resolved. Per germline, CDR1 SGHTA and CDR2 FQGTGA. The CDR3 consists of 13 residues. Trimming took off 1 base at V and 4 bases at J, with 6 bases between the two ends. The CDR3 is CASSLNVADTQYF. CDR3 nucleotides: TGTGCCAGCAGCTTAAATGTGGCAGATACGCAGTATTTT.

This clonotype was detected ten times or more. With the library built for alpha chains, this beta chain is off target and its frequency is not meaningful. The chain is built from TRBV5-1 and TRBJ2-6; D gene unclear. Trimming removed 0 bases at V and 0 bases at J, with 4 bases between. Germline CDR1 SGHRS, CDR2 YFSETQ. The CDR3 is made up of 15 amino acids. The CDR3 nucleotides read TGCGCCAGCAGCTTGGAGAACTCTGGGGCCAACGTCCTGACTTTC. Its translation is CASSLENSGANVLTF.

By share, this clonotype counts as medium-sized. An end of the junction does not agree with germline; a read error may underlie this. Because this beta chain is a stray read in a library intended to capture alpha chains, its abundance should not be given much weight. V and J are TRBV3-1 and TRBJ1-3; TRBD1 agrees at 7 bases. CDR1 is LGHDT, CDR2 YNNKEL, per germline (reference sequence). This CDR3 is 15 amino acids long. The CDR3 protein is CASSQEGAGGNTIYF. DNA for the CDR3: TGTGCCAGCAGTCAAGAGGGGGCTGGAGGAAACACCATATACTTT. Complete variable domain (other parts from reference TRBV3-1 and TRBJ1-3): DTAVSQTPKYLVTQMGNDKSIKCEQNLGHDTMYWYKQDSKKFLKIMFSYNNKELIINETVPNRFSPKSPDKAHLNLHINSLELGDSAVYFCASSQEGAGGNTIYFGEGSWLTVV.

This clonotype has ten or more counts. This beta chain is an off-target read within a library intended for alpha chains, so its frequency means little. The V call is TRBV20-1, the J call TRBJ2-1, with TRBD1 identical over 10 bases. The CDR3 is made up of 13 amino acids. V lost 6 bases, J lost 7 bases, and 6 bases stayed unmatched. Looked up from germline, CDR1 is DFQATT and CDR2 is SNEGSKA (reference sequence). The CDR3 region has the DNA TGCAGTGCACCGGGACAGGGGACGAATGAGCAGTTCTTC. It translates to CSAPGQGTNEQFF.

Details on this clonotype: Within a library made for alpha chains, this beta chain is off target, and its count is uninformative. The V call is TRBV5-1, the J call TRBJ1-5; no definite D call. The CDR3 loop spans 14 amino acids. V was shortened by 4 bases and J by 8 bases, with 16 bases between the two germline ends. CDR1 SGHRS and CDR2 YFSETQ come from the germline V gene. The CDR3 bases are TGCGCCAGCAGCCCTTCTGGTAGCCCGGAGCCCCAGCATTTT. Protein sequence: CASSPSGSPEPQHF.

By share, this clonotype ranks as medium-sized. The library was built for alpha chains, so this beta chain is an off-target read and its size means little. The V call is TRBV29-1, the J call TRBJ1-5; 7 bases match TRBD1. Losses at the gene ends were 0 bases for V and 2 bases for J; bases not matched to a gene: 1. Germline CDR1 and CDR2: SQVTM and ANQGSEA. The CDR3 extends over 14 amino acids. The CDR3 loop reads CSVEETGGNQPQHF. The CDR3 nucleotides read TGCAGCGTTGAAGAAACAGGGGGCAATCAGCCCCAGCATTTT.

This clonotype was seen at least ten times. This beta chain slipped into a library made for alpha chains as a stray read, so its size is not meaningful. The chain couples TRBV6-2 or TRBV6-3 to TRBJ2-1, with TRBD2 matching 15 bases. The CDR3 is 14 residues long. The germline gives CDR1 MNHEY, CDR2 SVGEGT. The ends lost 8 bases at V and 14 bases at J; junction bases unmatched: 10. The CDR3 region is CASGEGLAGGGKFF. In DNA form, the CDR3 reads TGTGCCAGCGGCGAGGGACTAGCGGGAGGAGGGAAGTTCTTC.

This clonotype has a count of ten or more. This beta chain lies outside the target of a library built for alpha chains; its clone size means little. V gene TRBV5-1 combines with J gene TRBJ2-1; the D gene is possibly TRBD2 (6 bases). The CDR3 spans 14 residues. Germline CDR1 SGHRS, CDR2 YFSETQ. V was shortened by 3 bases and J by 7 bases, with 14 bases between the two germline ends. In DNA form, the CDR3 reads TGCGCCAGCAGCTATGGGACTGGACGAAATGAGCAGTTCTTC. It specifies CASSYGTGRNEQFF.

This clonotype is medium-sized (0.01 to 0.1%) by share. As an off-target read in a library built for alpha chains, this beta chain has a frequency of little significance. The gene calls are TRBV28 and TRBJ1-1; D uncertain. This CDR3 is built from 15 residues. V shed 4 bases and J shed 6 bases, with 18 bases lying between them. Germline CDR1 and CDR2: MDHEN and SYDVKM. CDR3 DNA: TGTGCCAGCAGTTCGGGTGGAGGCCTGATCGCTGAAGCTTTCTTT. Translated: CASSSGGGLIAEAFF.

As for this clonotype: As an off-target read in a library built for alpha chains, this beta chain has a frequency of little significance. The chain uses TRBV3-1 and TRBJ2-1, with 10 bases fitting TRBD2. The CDR3 consists of 17 residues. V gave up 4 bases and J gave up 0 bases; unmatched junction bases: 6. Germline CDR1 reads LGHDT; CDR2 reads YNNKEL (reference sequence). The CDR3 here is CASSLFTSGISYNEQFF. The CDR3 bases are TGTGCCAGCAGCCTCTTTACTAGCGGGATCTCCTACAATGAGCAGTTCTTC.